The 26 T cell receptor beta chains below all came from one sample that was sequenced in a study of OX40 agonist ivuxolimab in advanced cancers. Repertoires were generated with immunoSEQ multiplex PCR, while TCRdb's copy carries only in-frame clones and drops some. The sample records some 64,000 clones, roughly nine tenths being singletons. The sequences come from CD4+ or CD8+ T cells sorted from blood, collected in a trial of the OX40 agonist ivuxolimab. Receptors originate from an adult with an advanced solid tumor such as melanoma, head and neck, liver or kidney cancer.

V gene TRBV11-2 combines with J gene TRBJ1-2, with TRBD1 as a possible D gene (5 bases). The germline V and J ends were trimmed by 3 bases and 3 bases, with 8 bases remaining between them. The CDR3 spans 13 residues. CDR1 and CDR2 from the germline V gene are SGHAT and FQNNGV. The CDR3 protein is CASSFGGDYGYTF. CDR3 coding DNA: TGTGCCAGCAGCTTTGGGGGGGACTATGGCTACACCTTC.

The chain employs TRBV18 and TRBJ1-1; D ambiguous. CDR1 is KGHSH and CDR2 is LQKENI in the germline V gene. The CDR3 contains 13 residues. V shed 3 bases and J shed 5 bases, with 10 bases lying between them. The CDR3 sequence: CASSPSGSTEAFF. The CDR3 DNA follows: TGTGCCAGCTCACCGTCGGGATCTACTGAAGCTTTCTTT.

The J gene is TRBJ1-6, the V gene TRBV7-9; D is ambiguous. The CDR3 contains 16 residues. V was clipped by 2 bases and J by 10 bases, with 18 bases between them. Germline V lookup: CDR1 SEHNR, CDR2 FQNEAQ (reference sequence). The CDR3 spells CASSLFTPIDGSPLHF. The CDR3 bases are TGTGCCAGCAGCTTATTTACCCCCATCGATGGGTCACCCCTCCACTTT.

On this clone itself: This same CDR3 is encoded by further DNA sequences in the sample. The V call is TRBV27, the J call TRBJ2-7; 8 bases agree with TRBD1. There are 14 residues in the CDR3. Germline trimming cut 4 bases from V and 4 bases from J; bases unmatched to any gene: 6. Germline assignment: CDR1 MNHEY and CDR2 SMNVEV (reference sequence). CDR3: CASSSGQGPYEQYF. The CDR3 DNA reads as TGTGCCAGCAGTTCCGGACAGGGACCATACGAGCAGTACTTC.

The chain is built from TRBV15 and TRBJ2-5; possibly TRBD1 for D (6 bases). Per the germline V gene, CDR1 is LNHNV and CDR2 is YYDKDF (reference sequence). The CDR3 covers 12 residues. V dropped 8 bases and J dropped 7 bases, with 14 bases sitting between them. DNA of the CDR3: TGTGCCACCGAGGACAGAGGGGGGACCCAGTACTTC. As protein: CATEDRGGTQYF.

CDR3 sequence reads: CASSFPPKETQYF. For the CDR3, the DNA is TGTGCCAGCAGCTTTCCCCCTAAAGAGACCCAGTACTTC. The genes are TRBV7-2 and TRBJ2-5; D gene ambiguous. The CDR3 contains 13 residues. V dropped 3 bases and J dropped 3 bases, with 8 bases sitting between them. Per the germline V gene, CDR1 is SGHTA and CDR2 is FQGNSA.

This chain links TRBV21-1 with TRBJ1-1; TRBD1 is the table's D call, not checked against the DNA. TRBV21-1 is shown as a pseudogene. This CDR3 has 16 amino acids. The CDR3 nucleotides are TGTGCCAGCAGCAAAGGATCCGGGACAGGGGACACTGAAGCTTTCTTT. Protein: CASSKGSGTGDTEAFF.

The chain links TRBV2 to TRBJ1-1; D possibly corresponds to TRBD1 (6 bases). The length of the CDR3 is 16 residues. V dropped 2 bases and J dropped 0 bases, with 13 bases sitting between them. Per the germline V gene, CDR1 is SNHLY and CDR2 is FYNNEI. CDR3 residues: CASSETVTGMNTEAFF. The CDR3 DNA reads TGTGCCAGCAGTGAAACGGTAACAGGGATGAACACTGAAGCTTTCTTT.

About this clone: The sample carries other DNA sequences with the same CDR3. The rearrangement uses TRBV5-1 and TRBJ2-7, with 10 bases aligning to TRBD2. This CDR3 has 16 residues. The V segment lost 0 bases and the J segment 0 bases; nucleotides outside the gene matches: 3. The germline CDR1 and CDR2 sequences are SGHRS and YFSETQ. The chain's CDR3 is CASSLGSGGASYEQYF. The CDR3 DNA reads TGCGCCAGCAGCTTGGGGAGCGGGGGGGCCTCCTACGAGCAGTACTTC.

For the CDR3, the DNA is TGTGCTGCCATACTTTCAGGGGTTTTCTATGGCTACACCTTC. Amino acids: CAAILSGVFYGYTF. The chain carries TRBV30 and TRBJ1-2, with D possibly being TRBD1 (6 bases). The CDR3 contains 14 residues. Germline V gene lookup returns CDR1 GTSNPN and CDR2 SVGIG (reference sequence). Full variable domain (remainder filled in from reference TRBV30 and TRBJ1-2): SQTIHQWPATLVQPVGSPLSLECTVEGTSNPNLYWYRQAAGRGLQLLFYSVGIGQISSEVPQNLSASRPQDRQFILSSKKLLLSDSGFYLCAAILSGVFYGYTFGSGTRLTVV.

The genes are TRBV30 and TRBJ1-2; D not certain. Germline V gene lookup returns CDR1 GTSNPN and CDR2 SVGIG (reference sequence). V dropped 5 bases and J dropped 7 bases, with 5 bases sitting between them. The CDR3 loop spans 9 amino acids. The CDR3 DNA follows: TGTGCCTGGGACCTTGGCTACACCTTC. It is translated as CAWDLGYTF.

V usage is TRBV7-9 and J usage is TRBJ2-7, with a tentative D call TRBD2 (6 bases). This CDR3 is built from 15 residues. CDR1 is SEHNR, CDR2 FQNEAQ, per germline (reference sequence). Trimming took 4 bases from V and 1 from J, leaving 14 bases between them. The DNA of the CDR3 is TGTGCCAGCAGCTCCTCGGGGGACCCTTCCTACGAGCAGTACTTC. It yields the protein CASSSSGDPSYEQYF.

The rearrangement links TRBV5-1 to TRBJ1-1; 11 bases line up with TRBD1. V shed 3 bases and J 1 base; nucleotides not matched to a gene: 11. In germline, CDR1 is SGHRS, CDR2 YFSETQ. This CDR3 comprises 18 residues. In nucleotides, the CDR3 is TGCGCCAGCAGCTGGGGACAGGGGGAGATGATAAGGAACACTGAAGCTTTCTTT. As protein: CASSWGQGEMIRNTEAFF.

The chain recombines TRBV27 with TRBJ2-3; D is unclear. The germline gives CDR1 MNHEY, CDR2 SMNVEV (reference sequence). V gave up 8 bases and J gave up 1 base, with 13 bases separating them. CDR3 length: 14 residues. The CDR3 here is CASSGPRGTDTQYF. The CDR3 DNA reads TGTGCCAGCTCAGGTCCAAGAGGCACAGATACGCAGTATTTT.

CDR3 in amino acids: CASSLSRQLSSYNEQFF. The DNA of the CDR3 is TGCGCCAGCAGCTTGAGCCGACAGTTAAGCTCCTACAATGAGCAGTTCTTC. The chain has TRBV5-1 and TRBJ2-1, with D possibly TRBD1 on 5 matching bases. Germline CDR1 reads SGHRS; CDR2 reads YFSETQ. CDR3 size: 17 residues. Trimming took off 1 base at V and 0 bases at J, with 14 bases between the two ends.

This rearrangement joins TRBV6-5 to TRBJ1-1, with a possible D match to TRBD1 (5 bases). The CDR3 loop spans 14 amino acids. Germline assignment: CDR1 MNHEY and CDR2 SVGAGI. The V end was cut by 4 bases, the J end by 4 bases, with 13 bases between. CDR3 protein: CASSSRGFGTEAFF. As DNA, the CDR3 is TGTGCCAGCAGTTCAAGGGGTTTTGGCACTGAAGCTTTCTTT.

As for this clone: Other nucleotide sequences from this sample produce the same CDR3. V is TRBV5-1 and J is TRBJ1-1; D is unresolved. Germline V CDR1 and CDR2: SGHRS, YFSETQ. This CDR3 has 13 amino acids. The V end was cut by 0 bases, the J end by 1 base, with 4 bases between. The CDR3 sequence is CASSLAGNTEAFF. The CDR3 region has the DNA TGCGCCAGCAGCTTGGCTGGGAACACTGAAGCTTTCTTT.

V is TRBV25-1 and J is TRBJ2-1; D perhaps matches TRBD2 (6 bases). The CDR3 extends over 17 amino acids. The germline V and J ends were trimmed by 0 bases and 5 bases, with 17 bases remaining between them. Germline CDR1 is MGHDK and CDR2 is SYGVNS. CDR3 nucleotides: TGTGCCAGCAGTGAATATCAAGTAGTCGGGGGAAACAATGAGCAGTTCTTC. As protein: CASSEYQVVGGNNEQFF.

J is TRBJ2-2 and V is TRBV18; either TRBD1 or TRBD2 may supply D (6 bases each). The CDR3 loop spans 17 amino acids. The germline V and J ends were trimmed by 6 bases and 3 bases, with 20 bases remaining between them. In germline, CDR1 is KGHSH, CDR2 LQKENI. Written as DNA, the CDR3 is TGTGCCAGCTCCGACATTTCCCACAGGGAGGACACCGGGGAGCTGTTTTTT. Translated, it gives CASSDISHREDTGELFF.

The chain joins TRBV30 to TRBJ2-7; D unresolved. Germline V lookup: CDR1 GTSNPN, CDR2 SVGIG (reference sequence). The CDR3 consists of 16 residues. V shed 0 bases and J shed 3 bases, with 18 bases lying between them. This CDR3 is CAWSVTPTVRYYEQYF. The CDR3 DNA is TGTGCCTGGAGTGTAACCCCAACAGTCAGGTACTACGAGCAGTACTTC.

The chain joins TRBV5-4 to TRBJ2-1; D remains ambiguous. The CDR3 totals 12 residues. Germline V gene data show CDR1 as SGHNT and CDR2 as YYREEE (reference sequence). Trimming stripped 0 bases from V and 8 bases from J, with 6 bases between. Here the CDR3 reads CASSLGKDEQFF. In nucleotides, the CDR3 is TGTGCCAGCAGCTTGGGTAAGGATGAGCAGTTCTTC.

The J gene is TRBJ2-2, the V gene TRBV7-6; no firm D call. The V and J ends lost 5 bases and 4 bases respectively, with 2 bases between them. The CDR3 runs to 11 residues. Per germline, CDR1 SGHVS and CDR2 FNYEAQ. CDR3 region: CASSTTGELFF. The CDR3 DNA follows: TGTGCCAGCAGCACCACCGGGGAGCTGTTTTTT.

The rearrangement uses TRBV7-8 and TRBJ1-5; TRBD1 agrees at 7 bases. CDR1 and CDR2 (germline): SGHVS, FQNEAQ. V shed 4 bases and J 2 bases; nucleotides not matched to a gene: 5. The CDR3 sequence is 15 residues long. CDR3 DNA: TGTGCCAGCAGCTCCCGGACAGGCGGCAATCAGCCCCAGCATTTT. It specifies CASSSRTGGNQPQHF.

The CDR3 DNA follows: TGTGCCAGCAGCCGGACAGGGGGGGTCTACGAGCAGTACTTC. Residues: CASSRTGGVYEQYF. The chain combines TRBV11-2 with TRBJ2-7; 10 bases line up with TRBD1. The CDR3 spans 14 residues. Germline CDR1 SGHAT, CDR2 FQNNGV. With V trimmed by 5 bases and J by 3 bases, 4 bases remained unmatched.

This chain connects TRBV10-2 to TRBJ1-1; D call uncertain. CDR3 length equals 13 residues. V was pared by 0 bases and J by 2 bases, with 4 bases between. The germline V gene has CDR1 WSHSY and CDR2 SAAADI. CDR3 DNA sequence: TGCGCCAGCAGTGAGTCTTTTAACACTGAAGCTTTCTTT. It yields the protein CASSESFNTEAFF.

Here the CDR3 reads CASSITGGALNEQFF. CDR3 DNA sequence: TGTGCCAGTAGTATAACAGGGGGGGCCCTCAATGAGCAGTTCTTC. The chain carries TRBV19 and TRBJ2-1; TRBD1 is a possible D gene (8 bases). The CDR3 consists of 15 residues. V was pared by 2 bases and J by 6 bases, with 14 bases between. Germline V gene data show CDR1 as LNHDA and CDR2 as SQIVND (reference sequence).